A single sample is the source of the 19 T cell receptor beta chains below, sequenced in a study of tumor-infiltrating lymphocytes in primary liver carcinoma. From approximately 530 ng of total RNA, TCR beta-specific cDNA was reverse-transcribed using a constant-region primer. Sequencing libraries for TCR beta derived from three nested multiplex PCR rounds that used slightly modified ARM-PCR. Amplification in the first two PCR rounds was performed using TRBV1-TRBV30 forward primers and a C-beta reverse primer for approximately 10 cycles each. Via MiXCR, TCRdb re-called the multiplex PCR reads, giving one row per CDR3 protein. The sample contains some 120,000 distinct CDR3 sequences, 50% to 70% of which appear only once. Unsorted bulk tissue, about 17-33 mg of it, served as the source for co-extraction of RNA and DNA. The sequencing sample was made of liver tumor tissue from sampling region 1. Subset denoted: tumor region T1, superior pole. The source of these receptors is a woman in her fifties or sixties with primary liver carcinoma and hepatitis B virus infection.

Turning to this clonotype: This could be a read error, since a much larger clone is one nucleotide away. CDR3 nucleotide sequence: TGTGCCATCAGGGGACAGGGGGACAATCAGCCCCAGTATTTT. It codes for CAIRGQGDNQPQYF. The chain uses TRBV10-3 and TRBJ1-5; 11 bases fit TRBD1. The DNA end is a closer match to TRBJ2-3, so the J assignment may be wrong. Per the germline V gene, CDR1 is ENHRY and CDR2 is SYGVKD. CDR3 length: 14 residues.

In its sample, this clonotype was seen a few times. The CDR3 coding sequence is TGTGCCACCAGTGATACGACTAGCGGGAGTCAAGATACGCAGTATTTT. Protein sequence: CATSDTTSGSQDTQYF. V and J are TRBV24-1 and TRBJ2-3; 12 bases line up with TRBD2. The germline V gene encodes CDR1 KGHDR and CDR2 SFDVKD. Germline trimming cut 3 bases from V and 5 bases from J; bases unmatched to any gene: 5. The CDR3 has 16 amino acids.

The chain is built from TRBV5-6 and TRBJ1-3; no clear D. This CDR3 contains 16 residues. The V and J ends lost 2 bases and 8 bases respectively, with 20 bases between them. Germline CDR1 SGHDT, CDR2 YYEEEE. In DNA form, the CDR3 reads TGTGCCAGCAGCTTCACCCACCTCCGGGGTGTGGACACCATATATTTT. It yields the protein CASSFTHLRGVDTIYF.

As to this clonotype: With a much larger clone just one base away, this may be a read error. As the CDR3 is not closed by the conserved phenylalanine or tryptophan, this likely results from a read error. V and J are TRBV29-1 and TRBJ2-1, with a weak D call TRBD1 (6 bases). V was pared by 8 bases and J by 9 bases, with 17 bases between. This CDR3 is built from 12 residues. From germline, CDR1 is SQVTM and CDR2 ANQGSEA. CDR3 sequence (DNA): TGCAGCCCTCGGACAGATGGGGGTGAGCAGTTCTTG. This codes for CSPRTDGGEQFL.

In this sample, this clonotype turned up a few times. V and J are TRBV28 and TRBJ1-1; D is unresolved. The V gene's germline CDR1 is MDHEN and CDR2 SYDVKM. V was clipped by 7 bases and J by 2 bases, with 11 bases between them. The CDR3 covers 13 residues. CDR3 nucleotide sequence: TGTGCCAGCAACTGGGCATTCAACACTGAAGCTTTCTTT. It encodes CASNWAFNTEAFF.

About this clonotype: This CDR3 fails to terminate in the conserved phenylalanine or tryptophan, so it likely reflects a read error. The chain links TRBV12-3 or TRBV12-4 to TRBJ2-5; possibly TRBD1 for D (7 bases). The CDR3 sequence is 12 residues long. The CDR3 protein is CVSRRGVETQYL. CDR3 sequence (DNA): TGTGTCAGCCGCAGGGGGGTGGAGACCCAGTACCTC.

This clonotype was detected many times. The rearrangement links TRBV12-3 or TRBV12-4 to TRBJ2-1, with D possibly being TRBD1 or TRBD2 (7 bases each). V was cut by 6 bases and J by 6 bases, with 18 bases left in between. CDR3 length equals 15 residues. The CDR3 nucleotides are TGTGCCAGCAGGCCTTCAGGGGGAGGGGGCAATGAGCAGTTCTTC. Its translation is CASRPSGGGGNEQFF.

This clonotype was counted at least ten times. The rearrangement links TRBV11-2 to TRBJ2-1; D gene unclear. This CDR3 is 12 amino acids long. Germline V gene sequence: CDR1 SGHAT, CDR2 FQNNGV. Trimming took 5 bases from V and 9 from J, leaving 11 bases between them. CDR3 loop: CASSPGLTEQFF. The CDR3, as DNA: TGTGCCAGCAGCCCTGGCCTAACTGAGCAGTTCTTC.

This clonotype was counted a single time. A single base separates this from a much larger clone, so it may be a read error. The rearrangement joins TRBV10-3 to TRBJ2-3, with TRBD2 identical over 7 bases. The germline gives CDR1 ENHRY, CDR2 SYGVKD. The trim removed 8 bases at V and 6 bases at J, leaving 5 bases unmatched. The CDR3 totals 12 residues. CDR3 in DNA: TGTGCCATCGGGGCTAGCGGTGATACGCAGTATTTT. Protein product: CAIGASGDTQYF.

This clonotype has only one observation. Sequence at one end of the junction differs from germline and may be a read error. CDR3 residues: CASSLDSQAYEQHF. The CDR3 bases are TGCGCCAGCAGCTTGGACAGCCAGGCCTACGAGCAGCACTTC. The chain carries TRBV5-1 and TRBJ2-7, with D unresolved. Per germline, CDR1 SGHRS and CDR2 YFSETQ. The CDR3 is made up of 14 amino acids.

The rearrangement links TRBV12-3 or TRBV12-4 to TRBJ2-6; 8 bases map to TRBD2. Losses at the gene ends were 1 base for V and 3 bases for J; bases not matched to a gene: 11. The CDR3 sequence is 19 residues long. The CDR3 here is CASSLGVGRGANGANVLTF. In nucleotides, the CDR3 is TGTGCCAGCAGTTTAGGGGTGGGGCGGGGGGCGAATGGGGCCAACGTCCTGACTTTC.

Of note for this clonotype: Just one base apart from a much larger clone, this may be a read error. This chain links TRBV12-5 with TRBJ2-7, with 9 bases aligning to TRBD1. Trimming removed 7 bases from V and 2 bases from J; junction bases left unmatched: 3. Germline V gives CDR1 LGHNT, CDR2 FRNRAP. This CDR3 contains 13 residues. DNA for the CDR3: TGTGCTAGTGCCCGGGACAGGGCCTACGAGCAGTACTTC. Translating it yields CASARDRAYEQYF.

In regard to this clonotype: One junction end does not reproduce the germline sequence, and a read error may be involved. This sequence joins TRBV6-5 and TRBJ1-5; the D gene is possibly TRBD1 (5 bases). The CDR3 loop spans 15 amino acids. Germline values: CDR1 MNHEY, CDR2 SVGAGI. The CDR3: CSSSKNDRFNLPQHF. Written as DNA, the CDR3 is TGTTCCAGCAGTAAAAACGACAGATTCAATCTGCCCCAGCATTTT.

As to this clonotype: One end of the junction varies from germline; a read error may be responsible. The V gene is TRBV5-6, the J gene TRBJ2-7; TRBD1 matches 7 bases. This CDR3 is built from 15 residues. Germline loops: CDR1 SGHDT, CDR2 YYEEEE. The DNA for the CDR3 is TGTGTCAGCAGCTTCCGTGGGACAGCATCCTACGAGCAGTACTTC. Amino acids: CVSSFRGTASYEQYF.

A remark on this clonotype: With a much larger clone just one base away, this may be a read error. The chain couples TRBV4-1 to TRBJ2-1; the D gene is possibly TRBD1 (6 bases). The CDR3 is made up of 15 amino acids. Germline CDR1 and CDR2: MGHRA and YSYEKL. CDR3 nucleotides: TGCGCCAGCAAAGGGGGTGGGGGACGGTACATTGAGCAGTTCTTC. As protein: CASKGGGGRYIEQFF.

On this clonotype itself: The CDR3 ends on some other residue instead of the conserved phenylalanine or tryptophan, so this is likely a read error. The rearrangement joins TRBV11-3 to TRBJ2-1, with 10 positions matching TRBD2. This CDR3 has 15 residues. Germline V gene lookup returns CDR1 SGHNT and CDR2 YENEEA. Unmatched junction bases numbered 16, after V lost 11 bases and J lost 9 bases. CDR3 DNA: TGTGCCTGCAACTTAGGAACTAGCGGGAAGCTTGAGCAGTTCTTG. Protein sequence: CACNLGTSGKLEQFL.

This clonotype was detected only a few times. The CDR3 carries no conserved terminal phenylalanine or tryptophan, so it likely arises from a read error. This chain links TRBV12-3 or TRBV12-4 with TRBJ2-5; possible D gene TRBD1, 6 bases. Trimming left V 4 bases short and J 5 bases short, with 11 bases between. CDR3 length: 13 amino acids. CDR3 nucleotides: TGTGCCAGCAGTTCAGGGGCCCAGGAGACCCAGTACTTA. Residues: CASSSGAQETQYL.

As for this clonotype: An end of the junction differs from the germline gene, which may be a read error. J is TRBJ2-1 and V is TRBV11-2; tentative D call: TRBD2 (6 bases). This CDR3 is 17 amino acids long. CDR1 and CDR2 from the germline V gene are SGHAT and FQNNGV. CDR3 amino acids: CASRLGSAGWAYNGQFF. CDR3 in DNA: TGTGCCAGCAGATTAGGGAGCGCGGGATGGGCTTACAATGGGCAGTTCTTC.

This clonotype was observed at least ten times. The chain couples TRBV12-3 or TRBV12-4 to TRBJ2-3, with 7 bases matching TRBD2. V shed 5 bases, J shed 0 bases, and the junction held 8 bases outside the gene matches. This CDR3 contains 16 residues. The CDR3: CASSEPGLTSTDTQYF. CDR3 DNA: TGTGCCAGCAGTGAACCGGGACTAACTAGCACAGATACGCAGTATTTT.